This entry is about one TCR beta chain. Per germline, CDR1 LNHDA and CDR2 SQIVND (reference sequence). This CDR3 is 13 amino acids long. V shed 3 bases, J shed 11 bases, and the junction held 9 bases outside the gene matches. The study ran its PCR with 60 Vbeta and 13 Jbeta primers. Clones were sequenced by immunoSEQ multiplex PCR, and TCRdb holds only the in-frame ones, with some missing. The repertoire consists of some 110,000 clones, with 75% to 90% occurring once and the leading ten covering 2.1%. The record originates from a study of cytomegalovirus exposure and HLA in healthy donors. The rearrangement uses TRBV19 and TRBJ2-5; 7 positions agree with TRBD1. The sample taken for sequencing was PBMCs. This TCR was recovered from a man aged 25-40 years in good health and CMV-seronegative. The CDR3 sequence: CASSMFGGDSQYF. DNA for the CDR3: TGTGCCAGTAGTATGTTTGGTGGGGACAGTCAGTACTTC.